The subject of this entry is one TCR beta chain. Sequenced by immunoSEQ multiplex PCR; TCRdb stores in-frame clones only, minus some. The repertoire has approximately 300,000 clones, about 89% of them found once; the top ten carry nearly 6.5%. This sample is part of a study of blood T cell repertoires in COVID-19. Overall study: COVID-19 samples from acute and convalescent phases originated in the United States, Italy and Spain. Nucleic acid was either cDNA or gDNA, and it came from T cells, B-cell-depleted T cells, or PBMCs.

The sequenced sample was peripheral blood. This receptor was obtained from a man between 18 and 35 years old who had recovered from COVID-19.

The CDR3, as DNA: TGTGCCAGCAGCAGGATCGGGACAGGGGACAATGAGCAGTTCTTC. Its translation: CASSRIGTGDNEQFF. The chain links TRBV6-5 to TRBJ2-1; 10 bases line up with TRBD1. CDR1 is MNHEY, CDR2 SVGAGI, per germline. The CDR3 runs to 15 residues. The V and J ends lost 6 bases and 5 bases, in that order; junction bases with no gene match: 7.